This T cell receptor beta chain was found in a study of spatial heterogeneity in lung cancer. Whole-study findings and limits: Expanded intratumoral alpha and beta TCR counts tracked tumor mutation counts.

TCRdb called the 5' RACE reads again in MiXCR, with one record for every CDR3 protein. Of approximately 6,800 distinct CDR3 sequences in the sample, 10% to 15% were seen once. Germline values: CDR1 DFQATT, CDR2 SNEGSKA (reference sequence). CDR3 size: 15 residues. V shed 5 bases, J shed 9 bases, and the junction held 17 bases outside the gene matches. In this sample, this clonotype is medium-sized (0.01 to 0.1%). The antigen is undetermined. Time point given: sample taken at primary tumor resection. The donor population consisted of some 67 patients with untreated, early-stage non-small cell lung cancer. Researchers sequenced whole RNA taken from tumor, nontumor lung or frozen PBMC without sorting.

This clonotype was obtained from a male donor with early-stage non-small cell lung cancer. The rearrangement joins TRBV20-1 to TRBJ2-7; 9 positions match TRBD2. The sequencing used lung tumor tissue, collected at surgery. DNA of the CDR3: TGCAGTGCTTGTCCCCAGGTAGGGACTAGCCCGCCGCAGTACTTC. Its translation: CSACPQVGTSPPQYF.